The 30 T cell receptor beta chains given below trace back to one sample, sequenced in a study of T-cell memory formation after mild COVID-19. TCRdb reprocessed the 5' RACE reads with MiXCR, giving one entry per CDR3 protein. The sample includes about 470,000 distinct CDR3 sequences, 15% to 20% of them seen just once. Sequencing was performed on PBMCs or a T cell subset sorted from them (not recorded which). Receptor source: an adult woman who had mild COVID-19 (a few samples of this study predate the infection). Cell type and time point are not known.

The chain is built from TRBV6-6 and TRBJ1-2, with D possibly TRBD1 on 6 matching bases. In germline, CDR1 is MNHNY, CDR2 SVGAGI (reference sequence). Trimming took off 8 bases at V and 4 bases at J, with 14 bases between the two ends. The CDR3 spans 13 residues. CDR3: CASSAGDFYGYTF. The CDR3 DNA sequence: TGTGCCAGCTCGGCAGGGGATTTCTATGGCTACACCTTC.

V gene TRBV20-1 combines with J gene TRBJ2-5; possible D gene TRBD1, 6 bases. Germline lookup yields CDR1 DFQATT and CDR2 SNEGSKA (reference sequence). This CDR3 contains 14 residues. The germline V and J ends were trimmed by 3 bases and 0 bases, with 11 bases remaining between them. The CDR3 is CSARSTGYQETQYF. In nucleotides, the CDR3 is TGCAGTGCTAGGTCCACAGGGTACCAAGAGACCCAGTACTTC.

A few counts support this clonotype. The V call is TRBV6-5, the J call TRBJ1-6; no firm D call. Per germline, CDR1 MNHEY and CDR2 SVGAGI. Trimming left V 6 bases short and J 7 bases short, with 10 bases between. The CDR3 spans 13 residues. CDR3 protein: CASSPGVNSPLHF. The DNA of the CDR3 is TGTGCCAGCAGCCCCGGGGTCAATTCACCCCTCCACTTT.

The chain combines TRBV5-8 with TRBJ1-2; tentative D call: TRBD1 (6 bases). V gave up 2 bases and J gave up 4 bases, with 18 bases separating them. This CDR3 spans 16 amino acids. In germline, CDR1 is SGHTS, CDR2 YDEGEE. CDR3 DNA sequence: TGTGCCAGCAGCTTCTCGGTGGGACAAGATCCCTATGGCTACACCTTC. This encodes CASSFSVGQDPYGYTF.

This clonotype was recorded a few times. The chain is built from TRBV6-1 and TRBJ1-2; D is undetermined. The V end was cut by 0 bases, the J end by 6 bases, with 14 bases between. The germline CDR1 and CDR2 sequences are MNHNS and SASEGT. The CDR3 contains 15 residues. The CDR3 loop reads CASSEALGGLDGYTF. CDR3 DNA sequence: TGTGCCAGCAGTGAAGCGCTTGGAGGTCTCGATGGCTACACCTTC.

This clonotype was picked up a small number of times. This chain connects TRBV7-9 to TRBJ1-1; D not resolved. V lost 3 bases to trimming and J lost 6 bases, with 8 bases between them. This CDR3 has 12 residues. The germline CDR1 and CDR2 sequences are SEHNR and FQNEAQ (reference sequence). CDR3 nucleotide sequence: TGTGCCAGCAGCTTCTTTGCGTCTGAAGCTTTCTTT. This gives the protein CASSFFASEAFF.

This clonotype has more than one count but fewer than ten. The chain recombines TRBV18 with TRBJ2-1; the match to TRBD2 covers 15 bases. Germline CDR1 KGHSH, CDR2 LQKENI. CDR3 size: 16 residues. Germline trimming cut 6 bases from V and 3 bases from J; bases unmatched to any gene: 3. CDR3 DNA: TGTGCCAGCTCGCAGGGACTAGCGGGAGGCTACAATGAGCAGTTCTTC. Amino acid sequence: CASSQGLAGGYNEQFF.

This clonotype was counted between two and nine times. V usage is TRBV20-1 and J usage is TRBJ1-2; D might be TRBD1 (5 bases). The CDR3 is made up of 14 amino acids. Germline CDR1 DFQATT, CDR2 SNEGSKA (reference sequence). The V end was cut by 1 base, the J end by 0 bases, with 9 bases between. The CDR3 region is CSARVKGTNYGYTF. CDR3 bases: TGCAGTGCTAGAGTGAAGGGGACTAACTATGGCTACACCTTC.

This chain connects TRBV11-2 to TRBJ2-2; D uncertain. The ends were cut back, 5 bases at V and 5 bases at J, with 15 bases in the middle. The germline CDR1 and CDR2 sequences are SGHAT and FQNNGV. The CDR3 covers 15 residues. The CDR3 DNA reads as TGTGCCAGCAGCACCCCAATTTGGTTTACCGGGGAGCTGTTTTTT. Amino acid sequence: CASSTPIWFTGELFF.

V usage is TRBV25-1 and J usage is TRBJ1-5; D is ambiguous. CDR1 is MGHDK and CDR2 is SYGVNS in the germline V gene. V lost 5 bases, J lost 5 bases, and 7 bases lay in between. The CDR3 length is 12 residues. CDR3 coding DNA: TGTGCCAGCAGTAAAACAGATCAGCCCCAGCATTTT. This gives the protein CASSKTDQPQHF.

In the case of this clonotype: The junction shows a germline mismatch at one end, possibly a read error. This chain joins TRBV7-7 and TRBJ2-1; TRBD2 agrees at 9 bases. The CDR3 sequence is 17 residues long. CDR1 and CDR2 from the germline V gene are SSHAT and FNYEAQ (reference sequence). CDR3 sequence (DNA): TGTGCTAGCAGCTCACTAGCGGGCCCACTCAAATACAATGAGCAGTTCTTC. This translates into CASSSLAGPLKYNEQFF.

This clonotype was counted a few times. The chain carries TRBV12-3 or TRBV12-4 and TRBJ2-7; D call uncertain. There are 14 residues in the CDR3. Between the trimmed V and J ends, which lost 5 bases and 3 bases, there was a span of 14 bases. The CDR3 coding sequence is TGTGCCAGCAGTCAAGGAGTTGCTCTCTACGAGCAGTACTTC. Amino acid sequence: CASSQGVALYEQYF.

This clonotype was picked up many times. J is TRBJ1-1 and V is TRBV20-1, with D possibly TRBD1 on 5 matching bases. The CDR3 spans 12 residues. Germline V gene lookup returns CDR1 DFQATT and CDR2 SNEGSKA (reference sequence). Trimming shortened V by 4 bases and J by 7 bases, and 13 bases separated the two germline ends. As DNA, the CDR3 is TGCAGTGCTATGGGGCATCGAGATGAAGCTTTCTTT. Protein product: CSAMGHRDEAFF.

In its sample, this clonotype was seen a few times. The CDR3 nucleotides read TGTGCCAGCAGTGACCTCGGGACAGGGGTCTCCTACGAGCAGTACTTC. Amino acids: CASSDLGTGVSYEQYF. This chain joins TRBV25-1 and TRBJ2-7; 10 bases agree with TRBD1. Per the germline V gene, CDR1 is MGHDK and CDR2 is SYGVNS. CDR3 length: 16 residues. V shed 3 bases, J shed 0 bases, and the junction held 5 bases outside the gene matches.

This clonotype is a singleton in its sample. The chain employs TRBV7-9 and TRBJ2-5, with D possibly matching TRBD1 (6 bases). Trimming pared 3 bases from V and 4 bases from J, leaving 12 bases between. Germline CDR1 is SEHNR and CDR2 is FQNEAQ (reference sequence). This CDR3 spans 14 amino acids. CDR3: CASSLGLGGETQYF. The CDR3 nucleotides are TGTGCCAGCAGCTTGGGGCTAGGGGGAGAGACCCAGTACTTC. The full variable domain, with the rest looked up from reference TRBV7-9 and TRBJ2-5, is DTGVSQNPRHKITKRGQNVTFRCDPISEHNRLYWYRQTLGQGPEFLTYFQNEAQLEKSRLLSDRFSAERPKGSFSTLEIQRTEQGDSAMYLCASSLGLGGETQYFGPGTRLLVL.

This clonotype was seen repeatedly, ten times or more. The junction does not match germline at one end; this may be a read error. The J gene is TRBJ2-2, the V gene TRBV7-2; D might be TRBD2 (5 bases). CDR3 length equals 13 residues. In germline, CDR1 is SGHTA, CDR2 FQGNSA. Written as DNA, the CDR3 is TGCGCCAGCAGCCTCCGGGGCACCGGGGAGCTGTTTTTT. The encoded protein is CASSLRGTGELFF.

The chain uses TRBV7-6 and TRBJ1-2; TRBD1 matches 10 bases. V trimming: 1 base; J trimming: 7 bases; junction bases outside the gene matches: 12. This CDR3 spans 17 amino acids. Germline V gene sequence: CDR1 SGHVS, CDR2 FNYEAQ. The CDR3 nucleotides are TGTGCCAGCAGCTTAGTGACAGGGGGCGCGAGAGGAGTTGGCTACACCTTC. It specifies CASSLVTGGARGVGYTF.

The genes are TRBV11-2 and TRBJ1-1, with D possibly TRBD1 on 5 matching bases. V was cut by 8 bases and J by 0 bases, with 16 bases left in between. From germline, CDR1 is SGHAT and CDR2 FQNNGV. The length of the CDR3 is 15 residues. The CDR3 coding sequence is TGTGCCAGCGGATTAGGTGGGGGTATGAACACTGAAGCTTTCTTT. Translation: CASGLGGGMNTEAFF. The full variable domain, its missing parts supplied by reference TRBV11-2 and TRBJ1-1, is EAGVAQSPRYKIIEKRQSVAFWCNPISGHATLYWYQQILGQGPKLLIQFQNNGVVDDSQLPKDRFSAERLKGVDSTLKIQPAKLEDSAVYLCASGLGGGMNTEAFFGQGTRLTVV.

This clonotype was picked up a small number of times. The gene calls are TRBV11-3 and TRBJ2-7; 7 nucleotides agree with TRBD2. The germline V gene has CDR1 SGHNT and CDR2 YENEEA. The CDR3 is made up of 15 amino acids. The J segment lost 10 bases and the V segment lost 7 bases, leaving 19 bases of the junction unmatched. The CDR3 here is CASKAEKTSRLIQYF. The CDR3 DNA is TGTGCCAGCAAGGCAGAAAAGACTAGCCGACTGATACAGTACTTC. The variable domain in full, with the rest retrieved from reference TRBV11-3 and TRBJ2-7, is EAGVVQSPRYKIIEKKQPVAFWCNPISGHNTLYWYLQNLGQGPELLIRYENEEAVDDSQLPKDRFSAERLKGVDSTLKIQPAELGDSAVYLCASKAEKTSRLIQYFGPGTRLTVT.

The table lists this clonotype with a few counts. In DNA form, the CDR3 reads TGTGCCAGCAGCGTCGGGGGAGATGGGGCAGATACGCAGTATTTT. As protein: CASSVGGDGADTQYF. J is TRBJ2-3 and V is TRBV9; TRBD2 might be the D (6 bases). V shed 2 bases and J shed 4 bases, with 14 bases lying between them. The CDR3 length is 15 residues. Looked up from germline, CDR1 is SGDLS and CDR2 is YYNGEE.

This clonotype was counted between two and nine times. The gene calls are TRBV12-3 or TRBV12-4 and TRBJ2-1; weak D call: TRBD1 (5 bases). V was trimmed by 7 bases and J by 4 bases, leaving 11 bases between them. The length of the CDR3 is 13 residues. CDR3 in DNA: TGTGCCAGCACCCAAGACAGTTACAATGAGCAGTTCTTC. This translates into CASTQDSYNEQFF.

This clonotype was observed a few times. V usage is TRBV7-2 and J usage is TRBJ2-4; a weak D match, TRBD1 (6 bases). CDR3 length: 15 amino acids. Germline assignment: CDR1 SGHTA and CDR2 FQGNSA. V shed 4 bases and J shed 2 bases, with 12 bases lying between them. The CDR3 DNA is TGTGCCAGCAGCTGGTCGACAGGAACCAAAAACATTCAGTACTTC. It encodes CASSWSTGTKNIQYF.

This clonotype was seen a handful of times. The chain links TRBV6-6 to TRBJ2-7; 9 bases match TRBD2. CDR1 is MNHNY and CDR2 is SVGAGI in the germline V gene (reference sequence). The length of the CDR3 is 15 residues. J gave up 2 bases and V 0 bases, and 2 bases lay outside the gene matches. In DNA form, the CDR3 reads TGTGCCAGCAGTTACTCTCCTAGCGGGACCTACGAGCAGTACTTC. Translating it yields CASSYSPSGTYEQYF.

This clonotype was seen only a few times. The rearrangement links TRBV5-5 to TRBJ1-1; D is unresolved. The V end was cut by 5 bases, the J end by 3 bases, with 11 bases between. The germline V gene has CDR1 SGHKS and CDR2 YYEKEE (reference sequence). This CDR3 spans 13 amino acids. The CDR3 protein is CASRASWDTEAFF. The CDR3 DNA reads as TGTGCCAGCAGGGCCTCCTGGGACACTGAAGCTTTCTTT.

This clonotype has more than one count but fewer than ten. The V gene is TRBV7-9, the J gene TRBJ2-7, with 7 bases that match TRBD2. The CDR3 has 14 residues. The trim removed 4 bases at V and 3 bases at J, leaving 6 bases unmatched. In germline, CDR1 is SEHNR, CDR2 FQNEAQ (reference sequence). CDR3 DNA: TGTGCCAGCAGCTCCGGGACTACGCGCTACGAGCAGTACTTC. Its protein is CASSSGTTRYEQYF.

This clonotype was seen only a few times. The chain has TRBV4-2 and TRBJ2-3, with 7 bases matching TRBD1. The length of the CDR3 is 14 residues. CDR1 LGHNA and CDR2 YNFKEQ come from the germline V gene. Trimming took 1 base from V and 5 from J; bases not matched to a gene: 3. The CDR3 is CASSQVDREDTQYF. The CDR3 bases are TGTGCCAGCAGCCAAGTCGACAGGGAAGATACGCAGTATTTT.

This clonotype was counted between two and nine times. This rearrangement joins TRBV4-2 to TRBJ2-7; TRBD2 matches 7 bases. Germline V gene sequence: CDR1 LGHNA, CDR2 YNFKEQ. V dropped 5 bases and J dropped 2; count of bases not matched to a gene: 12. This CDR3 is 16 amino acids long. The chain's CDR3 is CASSELRTRSTYEQYF. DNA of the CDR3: TGTGCCAGCAGCGAACTTCGGACTAGAAGCACCTACGAGCAGTACTTC.

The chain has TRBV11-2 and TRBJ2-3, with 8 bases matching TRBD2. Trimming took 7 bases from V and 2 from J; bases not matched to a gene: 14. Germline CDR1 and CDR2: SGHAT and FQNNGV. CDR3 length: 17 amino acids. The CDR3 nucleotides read TGTGCCAGCACCCTCCGGTGGGTAGCGGGATTCACAGATACGCAGTATTTT. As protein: CASTLRWVAGFTDTQYF.

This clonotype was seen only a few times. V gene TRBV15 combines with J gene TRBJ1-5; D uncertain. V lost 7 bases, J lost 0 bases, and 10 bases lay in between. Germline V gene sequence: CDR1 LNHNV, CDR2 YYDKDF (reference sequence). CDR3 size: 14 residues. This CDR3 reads CATKGLYSNQPQHF. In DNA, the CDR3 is TGTGCCACCAAGGGCCTTTATAGCAATCAGCCCCAGCATTTT.

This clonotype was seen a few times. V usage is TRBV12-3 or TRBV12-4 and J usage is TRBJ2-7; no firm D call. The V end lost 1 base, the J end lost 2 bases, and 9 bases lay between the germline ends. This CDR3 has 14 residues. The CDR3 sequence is CASSLGQMAYEQYF. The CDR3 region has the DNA TGTGCCAGCAGTTTAGGGCAGATGGCCTACGAGCAGTACTTC.